These 25 T cell receptor beta chains originate from one sample sequenced in a study of blood T cell repertoires in COVID-19. Profiling relied on immunoSEQ multiplex PCR, and the TCRdb table lists in-frame clones only, not all of them. The sample records tens of thousands of clones, roughly 90% being singletons. Sequencing was carried out using peripheral blood. The receptors were sampled from a man aged 45 to 65 with acute or convalescent COVID-19.

This clone was seen a handful of times. This chain links TRBV10-1 with TRBJ1-5; a weak D match, TRBD1 (5 bases). The germline V and J ends were trimmed by 9 bases and 1 base, with 16 bases remaining between them. The CDR3 totals 15 residues. Germline V gene data show CDR1 as WNHNN and CDR2 as SYGVQD (reference sequence). The CDR3 nucleotides are TGCGCCAGATGGGACCGGGGGTCAAGCAATCAGCCCCAGCATTTT. This codes for CARWDRGSSNQPQHF.

This clone showed up just once. The chain has TRBV11-2 and TRBJ2-3, with TRBD1 matching over 11 bases. Trimming took 0 bases from V and 7 from J; bases not matched to a gene: 6. The length of the CDR3 is 16 residues. CDR1 and CDR2 (germline): SGHAT, FQNNGV. CDR3 in amino acids: CASSLETGTGGYTQYF. The DNA for the CDR3 is TGTGCCAGCAGCTTAGAAACCGGGACAGGGGGTTATACGCAGTATTTT.

V and J are TRBV6-1 and TRBJ2-4; tentative D call: TRBD2 (6 bases). The germline gives CDR1 MNHNS, CDR2 SASEGT. V lost 0 bases and J 8 bases, leaving 14 bases between the germline ends. This CDR3 is 15 amino acids long. Written as DNA, the CDR3 is TGTGCCAGCAGTGAAGCCGGGACTCCACGGTACATTCAGTACTTC. It specifies CASSEAGTPRYIQYF.

The chain joins TRBV28 to TRBJ2-7; a weak D match, TRBD2 (5 bases). Germline V gene sequence: CDR1 MDHEN, CDR2 SYDVKM. Trimming stripped 6 bases from V and 4 bases from J, with 19 bases between. The CDR3 is made up of 15 amino acids. CDR3 nucleotide sequence: TGTGCCAGCAGCCTATATGGAGGAGCCAGGTACGAGCAGTACTTC. Residues: CASSLYGGARYEQYF. The whole variable domain, filled in from reference TRBV28 and TRBJ2-7, reads DVKVTQSSRYLVKRTGEKVFLECVQDMDHENMFWYRQDPGLGLRLIYFSYDVKMKEKGDIPEGYSVSREKKERFSLILESASTNQTSMYLCASSLYGGARYEQYFGPGTRLTVT.

This clone was detected once. The chain employs TRBV5-1 and TRBJ2-1; 13 bases fit TRBD2. Germline-derived CDR1 and CDR2 are SGHRS and YFSETQ. This CDR3 comprises 16 residues. Trimming took 3 bases from V and 4 from J; bases not matched to a gene: 4. CDR3 region: CASSSGTSGAYNEQFF. The DNA for the CDR3 is TGCGCCAGCAGCTCCGGGACTAGCGGGGCGTACAATGAGCAGTTCTTC.

This chain's CDR3 is CASSPPRGTQETQYF. The CDR3 region has the DNA TGTGCCAGCAGCCCTCCACGGGGAACTCAAGAGACCCAGTACTTC. The gene calls are TRBV5-4 and TRBJ2-5, with a possible D match to TRBD2 (5 bases). Germline V gene lookup returns CDR1 SGHNT and CDR2 YYREEE (reference sequence). The CDR3 is 15 amino acids. Trimming took off 4 bases at V and 2 bases at J, with 15 bases between the two ends.

The rearrangement joins TRBV3-1 (or the pseudogene TRBV3-2) to TRBJ1-4; 7 positions agree with TRBD1. The CDR3 spans 16 residues. Germline V gene lookup returns CDR1 LGHDT and CDR2 YNNKEL (reference sequence). After removal of 1 base from V and 8 bases from J, the junction contained 10 bases not matched to a gene. The CDR3 loop reads CASSQVTGMGREKLFF. CDR3 coding DNA: TGTGCCAGCAGCCAAGTGACAGGGATGGGCAGGGAAAAACTGTTTTTT.

This clone was recorded once. V gene TRBV19 combines with J gene TRBJ2-7, with a tentative D call TRBD1 (7 bases). Germline CDR1 and CDR2: LNHDA and SQIVND (reference sequence). The CDR3 runs 15 residues. Between the trimmed V and J ends, which lost 3 bases and 4 bases, there was a span of 16 bases. The CDR3 protein is CASSILGGGAYEQYF. The CDR3 DNA sequence: TGTGCCAGTAGTATTTTAGGAGGGGGCGCTTACGAGCAGTACTTC.

This chain connects TRBV2 to TRBJ2-1; D may be TRBD2 (5 bases). The ends were cut back, 5 bases at V and 0 bases at J, with 14 bases in the middle. Germline loops: CDR1 SNHLY, CDR2 FYNNEI. The CDR3 consists of 16 residues. CDR3 bases: TGTGCCAGCAGTCTGACTACCCTAACCTCCTACAATGAGCAGTTCTTC. It specifies CASSLTTLTSYNEQFF. The full variable domain, with the rest looked up from reference TRBV2 and TRBJ2-1, is EPEVTQTPSHQVTQMGQEVILRCVPISNHLYFYWYRQILGQKVEFLVSFYNNEISEKSEIFDDQFSVERPDGSNFTLKIRSTKLEDSAMYFCASSLTTLTSYNEQFFGPGTRLTVL.

In DNA form, the CDR3 reads TGTGCCAGCAGCCCCCGGACAGACTCCTACAATGAGCAGTTCTTC. Translation: CASSPRTDSYNEQFF. The chain couples TRBV11-2 to TRBJ2-1; perhaps TRBD1 as D (6 bases). The CDR3 is 15 residues long. Germline assignment: CDR1 SGHAT and CDR2 FQNNGV. Trimming removed 5 bases at V and 0 bases at J, with 11 bases between.

This rearrangement joins TRBV10-3 to TRBJ2-7; no clear D gene. The CDR3 consists of 12 residues. The germline V gene encodes CDR1 ENHRY and CDR2 SYGVKD. V lost 2 bases and J lost 4, with 6 bases in between. The CDR3 DNA is TGTGCCATCAGTGAGACAGAGTACGAGCAGTACTTC. As protein: CAISETEYEQYF.

CDR3 sequence: CASSPLHGGTEAFF. In nucleotides, the CDR3 is TGTGCCAGCAGCCCTCTACATGGGGGGACTGAAGCTTTCTTT. The chain joins TRBV3-1 (or the pseudogene TRBV3-2) to TRBJ1-1; possible D gene TRBD1, 5 bases. V was pared by 4 bases and J by 5 bases, with 14 bases between. The V gene's germline CDR1 is LGHDT and CDR2 YNNKEL (reference sequence). The CDR3 consists of 14 residues.

J is TRBJ2-1 and V is TRBV4-2; 12 bases agree with TRBD2. CDR3 length equals 16 residues. CDR1 and CDR2 (germline): LGHNA, YNFKEQ. V was pared by 3 bases and J by 7 bases, with 7 bases of the junction left unmatched. CDR3 in amino acids: CASSQGASGGDNEQFF. The CDR3 DNA sequence: TGTGCCAGCAGCCAGGGTGCTAGCGGGGGGGATAATGAGCAGTTCTTC.

The chain has TRBV12-3 or TRBV12-4 and TRBJ2-3; D remains unclear. V lost 2 bases to trimming and J lost 7 bases, with 7 bases between them. The CDR3 loop spans 12 amino acids. The CDR3 coding sequence is TGTGCCAGCAGTTTACAGACAAATACGCAGTATTTT. Its protein is CASSLQTNTQYF.

In this sample, this clone turned up once. The rearrangement links TRBV9 to TRBJ1-4, with D possibly being TRBD1 (6 bases). Germline V CDR1 and CDR2: SGDLS, YYNGEE. Trimming shortened V by 0 bases and J by 8 bases, and 14 bases separated the two germline ends. The CDR3 is 15 residues long. The CDR3 loop reads CASSVDGAGDEKLFF. The CDR3 DNA is TGTGCCAGCAGCGTAGACGGGGCAGGGGACGAAAAACTGTTTTTT.

The V gene is TRBV2, the J gene TRBJ2-7; a possible D gene is TRBD2 (6 bases). Germline V lookup: CDR1 SNHLY, CDR2 FYNNEI. Trimming stripped 6 bases from V and 1 base from J, with 16 bases between. This CDR3 is 15 amino acids long. CDR3 amino acids: CASSLYYRESYEQYF. CDR3 bases: TGTGCCAGCAGCCTATATTACCGGGAGTCCTACGAGCAGTACTTC.

The gene calls are TRBV11-3 and TRBJ2-7; possibly TRBD2 for D (6 bases). Germline V gives CDR1 SGHNT, CDR2 YENEEA. Trimming pared 6 bases from V and 5 bases from J, leaving 14 bases between. The CDR3 consists of 13 residues. The CDR3: CASSFGGSDEQYF. The CDR3 DNA follows: TGTGCCAGCAGTTTCGGAGGGTCAGACGAGCAGTACTTC.

The rearrangement joins TRBV5-1 to TRBJ1-3; the match to TRBD1 covers 8 bases. Germline V lookup: CDR1 SGHRS, CDR2 YFSETQ. The CDR3 runs 15 residues. V lost 4 bases, J lost 0 bases, and 3 bases stayed unmatched. The CDR3 DNA reads TGCGCCAGCAGCGACGGGACAGGCTCTGGAAACACCATATATTTT. Its protein is CASSDGTGSGNTIYF. Drawing the rest from reference TRBV5-1 and TRBJ1-3, the complete variable domain is KAGVTQTPRYLIKTRGQQVTLSCSPISGHRSVSWYQQTPGQGLQFLFEYFSETQRNKGNFPGRFSGRQFSNSRSEMNVSTLELGDSALYLCASSDGTGSGNTIYFGEGSWLTVV.

The V and J genes are TRBV29-1 and TRBJ2-7, with no clear D. The CDR3 runs to 11 residues. Trimming shortened V by 7 bases and J by 6 bases, and 13 bases separated the two germline ends. Germline V gene sequence: CDR1 SQVTM, CDR2 ANQGSEA. DNA of the CDR3: TGCAGCGCCTCCCACGGTTCCGAGCAGTACTTC. Amino acids: CSASHGSEQYF.

The chain is built from TRBV27 and TRBJ1-1; 7 bases match TRBD1. In germline, CDR1 is MNHEY, CDR2 SMNVEV (reference sequence). Trimming at V came to 6 bases and at J to 0 bases, leaving 4 bases not matched to a gene. The CDR3 length is 14 residues. CDR3 in amino acids: CASSYQGVNTEAFF. CDR3 nucleotides: TGTGCCAGCAGCTACCAGGGGGTGAACACTGAAGCTTTCTTT.

The chain links TRBV27 to TRBJ1-6; unclear D gene. Trimming stripped 4 bases from V and 0 bases from J, with 10 bases between. CDR3 size: 16 residues. Germline CDR1 is MNHEY and CDR2 is SMNVEV (reference sequence). The CDR3 coding sequence is TGTGCCAGCAGTTCTGAACGGAGCTCCTATAATTCACCCCTCCACTTT. It codes for CASSSERSSYNSPLHF.

The chain carries TRBV4-1 and TRBJ2-7, with D perhaps matching TRBD2 (6 bases). V was cut by 2 bases and J by 1 base, with 15 bases left in between. Germline V gives CDR1 MGHRA, CDR2 YSYEKL. The CDR3 loop spans 16 amino acids. The DNA of the CDR3 is TGCGCCAGCAGCCAATCCGCGGGACCGACTTCCTACGAGCAGTACTTC. Translation gives CASSQSAGPTSYEQYF.

This chain uses TRBV10-3 with TRBJ1-1; no reliable D call. Germline V gives CDR1 ENHRY, CDR2 SYGVKD. V gave up 3 bases and J gave up 8 bases, with 16 bases separating them. This CDR3 is 14 amino acids long. CDR3 bases: TGTGCCATCAGTGACCCAAGGGAGGGTTCCGAAGCTTTCTTT. It yields the protein CAISDPREGSEAFF.

The rearrangement joins TRBV3-1 (or the pseudogene TRBV3-2) to TRBJ1-3; 9 bases are shared with TRBD1. Germline loops: CDR1 LGHDT, CDR2 YNNKEL (reference sequence). This CDR3 has 16 amino acids. V lost 3 bases to trimming and J lost 2 bases; unmatched junction nucleotides: 5. The CDR3, as DNA: TGTGCCAGCAGCCATGGGACAGGGACAACTGGAAACACCATATATTTT. This translates into CASSHGTGTTGNTIYF.

The rearrangement joins TRBV3-1 (or the pseudogene TRBV3-2) to TRBJ1-6, with D unclear. Germline V gene sequence: CDR1 LGHDT, CDR2 YNNKEL (reference sequence). This CDR3 is built from 12 residues. Trimming cost V 6 bases and J 9 bases, with 9 bases left between them. This CDR3 reads CASREEGSPLHF. The CDR3 DNA sequence: TGTGCCAGCAGAGAGGAGGGTTCACCCCTCCACTTT.